A single sample is the source of the 4 T cell receptor beta chains below, sequenced in a study of T cells after somatic rescue of genetic block. Assay used: immunoSEQ multiplex PCR; TCRdb lists only in-frame clones, some missing. The sample carries 110,000 or so clones, just over 90% recorded once. Source material: peripheral blood mononuclear cells (PBMCs). The receptor source for this set is a woman between 18 and 29 years old.

This chain connects TRBV27 to TRBJ1-3; D unresolved. V was pared by 5 bases and J by 0 bases, with 14 bases between. This CDR3 is built from 16 residues. The germline V gene encodes CDR1 MNHEY and CDR2 SMNVEV (reference sequence). The DNA of the CDR3 is TGTGCCAGCAGTCCCCTGGACCGGTTCTCTGGAAACACCATATATTTT. This codes for CASSPLDRFSGNTIYF.

This chain connects TRBV6-4 to TRBJ2-2; TRBD2 is a possible D gene (7 bases). V lost 0 bases and J lost 0, with 11 bases in between. Germline V gene data show CDR1 as MRHNA and CDR2 as SNTAGT. The CDR3 has 17 residues. The CDR3 region has the DNA TGTGCCAGCAGTGACTCGGGGCGGGGGCCGAACACCGGGGAGCTGTTTTTT. It specifies CASSDSGRGPNTGELFF.

The rearrangement uses TRBV7-9 and TRBJ2-2; TRBD2 matches 8 bases. Germline V lookup: CDR1 SEHNR, CDR2 FQNEAQ (reference sequence). CDR3 size: 18 residues. After removal of 4 bases from V and 0 bases from J, the junction contained 10 bases not matched to a gene. CDR3 amino acids: CASSSGLEALTNTGELFF. In DNA, the CDR3 is TGTGCCAGCAGCTCGGGACTAGAGGCCCTTACGAACACCGGGGAGCTGTTTTTT.

The V and J genes are TRBV7-6 and TRBJ2-1, with 7 bases aligning to TRBD2. Trimming at V came to 1 base and at J to 4 bases, leaving 4 bases not matched to a gene. Germline V gene lookup returns CDR1 SGHVS and CDR2 FNYEAQ. There are 15 residues in the CDR3. The chain's CDR3 is CASSLGLAAYNEQFF. In DNA form, the CDR3 reads TGTGCCAGCAGCTTAGGCCTAGCGGCTTACAATGAGCAGTTCTTC. The full variable domain, with the rest looked up from reference TRBV7-6 and TRBJ2-1, is GAGVSQSPRYKVTKRGQDVALRCDPISGHVSLYWYRQALGQGPEFLTYFNYEAQQDKSGLPNDRFSAERPEGSISTLTIQRTEQRDSAMYRCASSLGLAAYNEQFFGPGTRLTVL.